This T cell receptor (beta chain) was retrieved from a study of regulatory dendritic cells for organ transplantation. Germline assignment: CDR1 MNHEY and CDR2 SMNVEV (reference sequence). The length of the CDR3 is 16 residues. V lost 5 bases and J 0 bases, leaving 15 bases between the germline ends. TCRdb's copy holds only in-frame clones and misses some; the assay was immunoSEQ multiplex PCR. The sample includes about 10,000 clones, roughly two thirds seen only once; the top ten take approximately 20%. To note about this clone: The target antigen is unknown.

General study results and limits: Memory T cells were less diverse than naive, with memory CD8+ most oligoclonal. Memory CD8+ clonal expansion seemed more limited with regulatory than mature dendritic cells. The most alloreactive TCR clonotypes were found in resting memory CD8+ cells.

The V and J genes are TRBV27 and TRBJ2-3; D not certain. The clonotype originates from a human donor in good health. Sequenced sample: memory CD8+ T cells from blood. Subset specified: CD45RO+ memory T cells. The CDR3 reads CASSPLVASSTDTQYF. The CDR3 DNA sequence: TGTGCCAGCAGTCCACTGGTGGCCAGTAGCACAGATACGCAGTATTTT.